Below are 27 T cell receptor beta chains sequenced from a single sample in a study of blood T cell repertoires in COVID-19. TCRdb keeps only in-frame clones here, not all; method: immunoSEQ multiplex PCR. Of about 320,000 clones listed, under 90% are singletons. Sequenced: PBMCs or T cells enriched from blood (not recorded which). The source is a man in his 60s who had recovered from COVID-19.

The chain joins TRBV28 to TRBJ1-5; possible D gene TRBD1, 5 bases. V was cut by 6 bases and J by 4 bases, with 13 bases left in between. CDR3 length: 14 residues. The germline CDR1 and CDR2 sequences are MDHEN and SYDVKM. For the CDR3, the DNA is TGTGCCAGCAGACCGAGACAGCCTAATCAGCCCCAGCATTTT. Amino acid sequence: CASRPRQPNQPQHF.

V gene TRBV6-5 combines with J gene TRBJ2-5; weak D call: TRBD1 (6 bases). The length of the CDR3 is 15 residues. With 0 bases removed from V and 2 bases from J, the gap between germline ends came to 10 bases. Germline CDR1 is MNHEY and CDR2 is SVGAGI. The CDR3 DNA reads TGTGCCAGCAGTTACTCCAGGGGTCGGCAAGAGACCCAGTACTTC. Protein: CASSYSRGRQETQYF.

The chain has TRBV24-1 and TRBJ2-3; 8 bases match TRBD2. CDR1 and CDR2 (germline): KGHDR, SFDVKD. The CDR3 is 15 residues long. The trim removed 3 bases at V and 2 bases at J, leaving 3 bases unmatched. The CDR3 region has the DNA TGTGCCACCAGTGATACTAGCGGAAACACAGATACGCAGTATTTT. Translating gives CATSDTSGNTDTQYF.

This chain joins TRBV4-2 and TRBJ2-1, with 10 bases aligning to TRBD2. The CDR3 runs 17 residues. V was pared by 0 bases and J by 3 bases, with 5 bases of the junction left unmatched. The germline V gene encodes CDR1 LGHNA and CDR2 YNFKEQ. The CDR3 is CASSQDPIAGGYNEQFF. CDR3 bases: TGTGCCAGCAGCCAAGATCCGATAGCGGGAGGCTACAATGAGCAGTTCTTC.

The J gene is TRBJ2-1, the V gene TRBV27; 8 bases line up with TRBD2. V lost 8 bases and J lost 2; bases outside the gene matches: 17. Germline V gene lookup returns CDR1 MNHEY and CDR2 SMNVEV (reference sequence). CDR3 length: 18 residues. CDR3 in DNA: TGTGCCAGCGGGGAGAGGGGGGCCTGGCGGGGGGCCTACAATGAGCAGTTCTTC. This translates into CASGERGAWRGAYNEQFF.

V usage is TRBV6-1 and J usage is TRBJ2-2; 10 nucleotides align to TRBD2. With 2 bases clipped from V and 6 bases from J, the junction kept 6 bases outside the gene matches. The CDR3 is 16 residues long. Germline assignment: CDR1 MNHNS and CDR2 SASEGT. DNA of the CDR3: TGTGCCAGCAGTGAAATTGGACTAGCGGAGGCCGGGGAGCTGTTTTTT. Translated: CASSEIGLAEAGELFF.

The rearrangement uses TRBV28 and TRBJ1-1; the match to TRBD1 covers 8 bases. J was trimmed by 2 bases and V by 4 bases; bases with no gene match: 6. Looked up from germline, CDR1 is MDHEN and CDR2 is SYDVKM. There are 15 residues in the CDR3. CDR3: CASSSPGQDNTEAFF. For the CDR3, the DNA is TGTGCCAGCAGTTCACCGGGACAGGATAACACTGAAGCTTTCTTT.

The genes are TRBV19 and TRBJ1-2, with D uncertain. CDR1 and CDR2 from the germline V gene are LNHDA and SQIVND (reference sequence). CDR3 length: 14 amino acids. V was trimmed by 6 bases and J by 3 bases, leaving 14 bases between them. This CDR3 reads CASSSRGGYYGYTF. CDR3 sequence (DNA): TGTGCCAGTAGCTCGCGGGGTGGATACTATGGCTACACCTTC.

This clone appeared a single time. The chain links TRBV11-3 to TRBJ1-2; D not certain. The CDR3 sequence is 15 residues long. Germline V gene sequence: CDR1 SGHNT, CDR2 YENEEA. The ends were cut back, 9 bases at V and 2 bases at J, with 19 bases in the middle. The CDR3 protein is CASPQIGVMNYGYTF. CDR3 sequence (DNA): TGTGCCAGTCCCCAAATCGGGGTGATGAACTATGGCTACACCTTC.

This clone has a single count. The chain couples TRBV29-1 to TRBJ1-4; possible D gene TRBD1, 5 bases. Trimming took off 3 bases at V and 8 bases at J, with 16 bases between the two ends. The CDR3 has 14 residues. The germline gives CDR1 SQVTM, CDR2 ANQGSEA. The DNA of the CDR3 is TGCAGCGTTGATCAGCGGGGGGTCGGAGAAAAACTGTTTTTT. It specifies CSVDQRGVGEKLFF.

The chain is built from TRBV19 and TRBJ2-7, with 13 bases aligning to TRBD2. The CDR3 runs 15 residues. The J segment lost 6 bases and the V segment lost 6 bases, leaving 8 bases of the junction unmatched. The germline V gene encodes CDR1 LNHDA and CDR2 SQIVND (reference sequence). CDR3 coding DNA: TGTGCCAGTAGCCCACTAGCGGGAGGGCCCTCCGAGCAGTACTTC. It encodes CASSPLAGGPSEQYF.

The chain joins TRBV12-3 or TRBV12-4 to TRBJ2-7, with D maybe TRBD2 (5 bases). Trimming cost V 3 bases and J 9 bases, with 12 bases left between them. This CDR3 has 12 amino acids. CDR3 nucleotide sequence: TGTGCCAGCAGTTTTACTAGGAGTGGGCAGTACTTC. Its translation: CASSFTRSGQYF.

J is TRBJ2-7 and V is TRBV7-9; 9 bases match TRBD2. CDR1 and CDR2 (germline): SEHNR, FQNEAQ (reference sequence). V dropped 5 bases and J dropped 2; count of bases not matched to a gene: 7. The CDR3 is made up of 15 amino acids. In nucleotides, the CDR3 is TGTGCCAGCAGCCCCGCGACTAGCGGCACCTACGAGCAGTACTTC. This sequence encodes CASSPATSGTYEQYF.

The chain combines TRBV15 with TRBJ2-7, with TRBD2 matching over 12 bases. This CDR3 is 15 amino acids long. CDR1 and CDR2 (germline): LNHNV, YYDKDF (reference sequence). V dropped 3 bases and J dropped 2; count of bases not matched to a gene: 2. CDR3 in amino acids: CATSRLAGGTYEQYF. Written as DNA, the CDR3 is TGTGCCACCAGCAGGCTAGCGGGAGGGACCTACGAGCAGTACTTC.

This sequence joins TRBV29-1 and TRBJ2-7; D is unclear. The CDR3 contains 11 residues. Trimming took 6 bases from V and 2 from J, leaving 8 bases between them. Per germline, CDR1 SQVTM and CDR2 ANQGSEA. The DNA for the CDR3 is TGCAGCGTCGGGTCCGCCTACGAGCAGTACTTC. Translated: CSVGSAYEQYF.

The CDR3 DNA reads as TGTGCCACCAGTGACCGGGGACTAGCGATGGAGACCCAGTACTTC. Translated, it gives CATSDRGLAMETQYF. The chain recombines TRBV24-1 with TRBJ2-5, with TRBD2 matching over 10 bases. Germline CDR1 reads KGHDR; CDR2 reads SFDVKD. V lost 4 bases and J lost 5; bases outside the gene matches: 6. The CDR3 runs 15 residues.

J is TRBJ1-2 and V is TRBV28; TRBD1 matches at 9 bases. Germline CDR1 reads MDHEN; CDR2 reads SYDVKM. This CDR3 has 15 amino acids. Germline trimming cut 2 bases from V and 7 bases from J; bases unmatched to any gene: 8. As DNA, the CDR3 is TGTGCCAGCAGTTTACTGATGGGACAGGGTGGTGGCTACACCTTC. This gives the protein CASSLLMGQGGGYTF.

This chain's CDR3 is CASSYTGRVQYF. The CDR3 DNA reads TGTGCCAGCAGTTACACCGGGAGGGTCCAGTACTTC. This rearrangement joins TRBV6-2 or TRBV6-3 to TRBJ2-5; TRBD2 agrees at 8 bases. The CDR3 is 12 amino acids. The V gene end was trimmed by 2 bases and the J gene end by 10 bases; junction bases not matched to a gene: 3. Germline CDR1 MNHEY, CDR2 SVGEGT.

J is TRBJ1-5 and V is TRBV6-2 or TRBV6-3; D not resolved. V lost 2 bases, J lost 4 bases, and 12 bases lay in between. Germline values: CDR1 MNHEY, CDR2 SVGEGT. The CDR3 extends over 15 amino acids. CDR3 DNA sequence: TGTGCCAGCAGTTACGAGGGTTTCAGGAATCAGCCCCAGCATTTT. It yields the protein CASSYEGFRNQPQHF.

This clone was detected once. The chain couples TRBV7-2 to TRBJ2-4, with 10 bases matching TRBD2. With V trimmed by 6 bases and J by 1 base, 9 bases remained unmatched. CDR3 length: 17 amino acids. Germline V gives CDR1 SGHTA, CDR2 FQGNSA. This CDR3 is CASRFRAGGLAKNIQYF. The CDR3 region has the DNA TGTGCCAGCAGGTTCAGAGCGGGAGGGCTTGCCAAAAACATTCAGTACTTC. The whole variable domain, filled in from reference TRBV7-2 and TRBJ2-4, reads GAGVSQSPSNKVTEKGKDVELRCDPISGHTALYWYRQSLGQGLEFLIYFQGNSAPDKSGLPSDRFSAERTGGSVSTLTIQRTQQEDSAVYLCASRFRAGGLAKNIQYFGAGTRLSVL.

The chain uses TRBV28 and TRBJ2-3; TRBD2 matches at 9 bases. The CDR3 contains 15 residues. CDR1 MDHEN and CDR2 SYDVKM come from the germline V gene. The V segment lost 10 bases and the J segment 2 bases; nucleotides outside the gene matches: 10. CDR3 DNA: TGTGCCACCCAAATTGGGACTAGCCACACAGATACGCAGTATTTT. This translates into CATQIGTSHTDTQYF.

The chain employs TRBV19 and TRBJ1-2; D might be TRBD1 (6 bases). Trimming pared 3 bases from V and 4 bases from J, leaving 15 bases between. Germline values: CDR1 LNHDA, CDR2 SQIVND (reference sequence). CDR3 length: 15 amino acids. CDR3 nucleotides: TGTGCCAGTAGTATTTTTGGACAGAACCCCTATGGCTACACCTTC. Translated: CASSIFGQNPYGYTF.

V is TRBV9 and J is TRBJ2-1; 13 positions agree with TRBD2. The length of the CDR3 is 19 residues. With 1 base clipped from V and 9 bases from J, the junction kept 16 bases outside the gene matches. CDR1 and CDR2 (germline): SGDLS, YYNGEE. CDR3 bases: TGTGCCAGCAGCGTAAGGGCGGGGACTAGCGGGACCCGTCGGAGTGAGCAGTTCTTC. Its protein is CASSVRAGTSGTRRSEQFF. Filled out from reference TRBV9 and TRBJ2-1, the complete variable domain reads DSGVTQTPKHLITATGQRVTLRCSPRSGDLSVYWYQQSLDQGLQFLIQYYNGEERAKGNILERFSAQQFPDLHSELNLSSLELGDSALYFCASSVRAGTSGTRRSEQFFGPGTRLTVL.

The rearrangement links TRBV5-1 to TRBJ1-4, with TRBD1 matching 7 bases. V lost 2 bases and J lost 8; bases outside the gene matches: 6. The length of the CDR3 is 14 residues. Germline V gene data show CDR1 as SGHRS and CDR2 as YFSETQ. Here the CDR3 DNA reads TGCGCCAGCAGCTTCCAGGGGGTAGAAGAAAAACTGTTTTTT. It codes for CASSFQGVEEKLFF.

This chain joins TRBV28 and TRBJ1-4; a possible D gene is TRBD1 (5 bases). CDR1 is MDHEN, CDR2 SYDVKM, per germline. This CDR3 region has 18 residues. Between the trimmed V and J ends, which lost 7 bases and 1 base, there was a span of 22 bases. The CDR3 DNA follows: TGTGCCAGCATTCCAACCCTCGGGGGGTCGGAAACTAATGAAAAACTGTTTTTT. Its protein product is CASIPTLGGSETNEKLFF.

V gene TRBV20-1 combines with J gene TRBJ1-1; weak D call: TRBD1 (6 bases). The CDR3 sequence is 12 residues long. CDR1 DFQATT and CDR2 SNEGSKA come from the germline V gene (reference sequence). Trimming stripped 6 bases from V and 6 bases from J, with 14 bases between. CDR3 sequence (DNA): TGCAGTGCCAGTACAGGGCGGGCTGAAGCTTTCTTT. Encoded protein: CSASTGRAEAFF.

The chain joins TRBV6-5 to TRBJ2-2; 7 bases are shared with TRBD1. CDR1 MNHEY and CDR2 SVGAGI come from the germline V gene. V gave up 4 bases and J gave up 6 bases; unmatched junction bases: 2. CDR3 length: 13 amino acids. CDR3 in DNA: TGTGCCAGCAGTTCCCAGGGGGCCGGGGAGCTGTTTTTT. As protein: CASSSQGAGELFF.